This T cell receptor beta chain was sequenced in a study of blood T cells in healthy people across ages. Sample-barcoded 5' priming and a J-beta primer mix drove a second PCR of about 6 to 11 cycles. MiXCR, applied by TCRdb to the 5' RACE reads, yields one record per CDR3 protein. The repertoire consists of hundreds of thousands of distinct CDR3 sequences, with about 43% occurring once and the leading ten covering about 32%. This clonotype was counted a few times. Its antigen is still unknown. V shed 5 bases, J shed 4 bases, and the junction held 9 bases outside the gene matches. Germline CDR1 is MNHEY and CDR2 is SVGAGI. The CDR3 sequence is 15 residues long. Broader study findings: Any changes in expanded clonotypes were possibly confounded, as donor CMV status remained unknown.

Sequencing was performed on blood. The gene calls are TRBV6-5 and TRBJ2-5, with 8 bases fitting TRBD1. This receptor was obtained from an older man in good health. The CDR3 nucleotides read TGTGCCAGCAGTAGCAGGGGGCGGTTGTTAGAGACCCAGTACTTC. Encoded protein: CASSSRGRLLETQYF.